The T cell receptor (beta chain) described here comes from a study of cytomegalovirus exposure and HLA in healthy donors. The study's findings and limits: Common viral pathogens (according to a later analysis) appeared linked to several of the most significant clusters.

With regard to this clone: Antigen: not known.

From germline, CDR1 is ENHRY and CDR2 SYGVKD. This CDR3 is 15 amino acids long. The ends were cut back, 2 bases at V and 0 bases at J, with 8 bases in the middle. Use of 60 Vbeta and 13 Jbeta primers characterized the PCR. The method was immunoSEQ multiplex PCR; TCRdb's version includes in-frame clones alone and lacks a portion of them. This table has 100,000 to 150,000 clones, 81% appearing once. This rearrangement joins TRBV10-3 to TRBJ2-1; D not resolved. The sample comprised PBMCs. This receptor was identified in a man between 18 and 29 years old in good health and CMV-seropositive. The DNA of the CDR3 is TGTGCCATCAGTGAGGACTTGAGCTCCTACAATGAGCAGTTCTTC. This sequence encodes CAISEDLSSYNEQFF.